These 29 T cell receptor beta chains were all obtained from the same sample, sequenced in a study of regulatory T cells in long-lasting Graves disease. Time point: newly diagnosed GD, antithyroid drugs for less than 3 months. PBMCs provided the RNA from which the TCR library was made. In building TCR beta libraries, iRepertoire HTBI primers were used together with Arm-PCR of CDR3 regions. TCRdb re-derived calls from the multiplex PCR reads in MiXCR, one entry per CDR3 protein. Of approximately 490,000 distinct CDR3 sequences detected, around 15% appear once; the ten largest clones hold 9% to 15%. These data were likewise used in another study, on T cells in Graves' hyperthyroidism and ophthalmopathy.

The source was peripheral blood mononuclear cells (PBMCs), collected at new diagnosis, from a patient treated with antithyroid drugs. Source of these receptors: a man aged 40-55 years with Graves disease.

CDR3 residues: CSARDLRSSGTQPQHF. The CDR3, as DNA: TGCAGTGCTAGAGATTTACGGAGTAGCGGCACTCAGCCCCAGCATTTT. The chain is built from TRBV20-1 and TRBJ1-5; no firm D call. Trimming took off 0 bases at V and 6 bases at J, with 18 bases between the two ends. Germline-derived CDR1 and CDR2 are DFQATT and SNEGSKA (reference sequence). CDR3 length: 16 residues.

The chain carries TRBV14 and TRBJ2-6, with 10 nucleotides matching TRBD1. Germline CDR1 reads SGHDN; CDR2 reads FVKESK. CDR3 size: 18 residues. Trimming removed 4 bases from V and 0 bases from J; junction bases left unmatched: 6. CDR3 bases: TGTGCCAGCAGCCGAATGACAGGGGGCGCCTCTGGGGCCAACGTCCTGACTTTC. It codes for CASSRMTGGASGANVLTF.

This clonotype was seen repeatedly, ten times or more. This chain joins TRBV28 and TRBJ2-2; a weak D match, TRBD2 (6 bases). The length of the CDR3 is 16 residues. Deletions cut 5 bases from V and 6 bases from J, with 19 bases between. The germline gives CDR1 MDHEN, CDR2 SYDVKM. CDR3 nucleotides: TGTGCCAGCAGTCCTGGGGCCAGCGGGTTGGCCGGGGAGCTGTTTTTT. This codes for CASSPGASGLAGELFF. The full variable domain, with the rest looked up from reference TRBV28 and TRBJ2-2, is DVKVTQSSRYLVKRTGEKVFLECVQDMDHENMFWYRQDPGLGLRLIYFSYDVKMKEKGDIPEGYSVSREKKERFSLILESASTNQTSMYLCASSPGASGLAGELFFGEGSRLTVL.

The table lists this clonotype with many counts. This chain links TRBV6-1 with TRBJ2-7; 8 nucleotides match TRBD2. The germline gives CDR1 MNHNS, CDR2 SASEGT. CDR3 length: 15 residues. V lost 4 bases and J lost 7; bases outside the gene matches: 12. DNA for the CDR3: TGTGCCAGCAGTGCATTAGCGGGAACCCGGGGAGAGCAGTACTTC. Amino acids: CASSALAGTRGEQYF.

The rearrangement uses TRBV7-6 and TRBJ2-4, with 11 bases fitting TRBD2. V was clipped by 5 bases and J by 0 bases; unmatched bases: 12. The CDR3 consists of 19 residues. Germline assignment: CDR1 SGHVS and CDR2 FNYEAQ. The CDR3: CASSREPLAGARAKNIQYF. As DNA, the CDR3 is TGTGCCAGCAGCCGCGAACCACTAGCGGGAGCGAGAGCCAAAAACATTCAGTACTTC.

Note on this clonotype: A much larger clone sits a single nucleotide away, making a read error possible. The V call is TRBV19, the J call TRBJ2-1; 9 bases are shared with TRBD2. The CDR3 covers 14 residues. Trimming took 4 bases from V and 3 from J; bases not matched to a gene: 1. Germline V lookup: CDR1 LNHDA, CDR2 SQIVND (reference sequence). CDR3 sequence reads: CASSRLADYNEQFF. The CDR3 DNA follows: TGTGCCAGTAGTAGACTAGCGGACTACAATGAGCAGTTCTTC.

The CDR3 sequence: CASSLLAGFPYEQYF. In nucleotides, the CDR3 is TGTGCCAGCAGCTTATTGGCGGGTTTCCCCTACGAGCAGTACTTC. The genes are TRBV5-6 and TRBJ2-7; the D gene is possibly TRBD2 (5 bases). This CDR3 has 15 residues. The germline V gene has CDR1 SGHDT and CDR2 YYEEEE. V lost 2 bases to trimming and J lost 2 bases, with 14 bases between them.

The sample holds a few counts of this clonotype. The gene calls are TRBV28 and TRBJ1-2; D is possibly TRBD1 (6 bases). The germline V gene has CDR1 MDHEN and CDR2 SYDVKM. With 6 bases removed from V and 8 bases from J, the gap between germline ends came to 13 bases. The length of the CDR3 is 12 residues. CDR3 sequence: CASSRTVGGYTF. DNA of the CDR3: TGTGCCAGCAGCCGGACAGTGGGGGGCTACACCTTC.

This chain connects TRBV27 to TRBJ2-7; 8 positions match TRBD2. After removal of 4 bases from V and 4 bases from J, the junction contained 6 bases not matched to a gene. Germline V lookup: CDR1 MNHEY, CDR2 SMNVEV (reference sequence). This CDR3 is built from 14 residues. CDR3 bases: TGTGCCAGCAGTTCCACTAGCGGTGTTTACGAGCAGTACTTC. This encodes CASSSTSGVYEQYF.

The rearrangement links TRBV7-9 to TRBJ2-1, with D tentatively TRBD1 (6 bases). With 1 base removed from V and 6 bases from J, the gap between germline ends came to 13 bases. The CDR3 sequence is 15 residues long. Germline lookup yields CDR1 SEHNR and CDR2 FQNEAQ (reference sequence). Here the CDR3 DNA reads TGTGCCAGCAGCTTAGAGTGGACAGCCTTCAATGAGCAGTTCTTC. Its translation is CASSLEWTAFNEQFF. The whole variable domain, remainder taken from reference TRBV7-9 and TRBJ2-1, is DTGVSQNPRHKITKRGQNVTFRCDPISEHNRLYWYRQTLGQGPEFLTYFQNEAQLEKSRLLSDRFSAERPKGSFSTLEIQRTEQGDSAMYLCASSLEWTAFNEQFFGPGTRLTVL.

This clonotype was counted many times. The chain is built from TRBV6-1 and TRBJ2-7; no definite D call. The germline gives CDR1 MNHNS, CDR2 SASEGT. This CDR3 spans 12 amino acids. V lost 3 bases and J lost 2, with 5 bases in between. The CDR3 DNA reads TGTGCCAGCAGTGACTGGGCCTACGAGCAGTACTTC. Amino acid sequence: CASSDWAYEQYF.

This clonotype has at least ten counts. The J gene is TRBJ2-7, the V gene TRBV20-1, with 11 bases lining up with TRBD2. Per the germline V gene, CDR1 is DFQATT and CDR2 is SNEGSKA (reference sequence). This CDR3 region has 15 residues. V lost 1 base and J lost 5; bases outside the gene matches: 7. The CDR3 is CSARALAGVSHEQYF. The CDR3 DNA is TGCAGTGCTAGAGCACTAGCGGGAGTAAGCCACGAGCAGTACTTC.

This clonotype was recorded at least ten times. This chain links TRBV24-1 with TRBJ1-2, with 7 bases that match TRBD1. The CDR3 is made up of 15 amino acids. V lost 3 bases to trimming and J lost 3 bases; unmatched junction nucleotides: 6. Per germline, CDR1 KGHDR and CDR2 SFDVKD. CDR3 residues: CATSDARDRDYGYTF. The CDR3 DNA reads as TGTGCCACCAGTGATGCCCGGGACAGAGACTATGGCTACACCTTC.

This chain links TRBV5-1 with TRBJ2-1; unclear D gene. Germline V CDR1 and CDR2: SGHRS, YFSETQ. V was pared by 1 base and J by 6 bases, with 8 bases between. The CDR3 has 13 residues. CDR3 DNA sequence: TGCGCCAGCAGCTTGTACAGAACCAATGAGCAGTTCTTC. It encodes CASSLYRTNEQFF.

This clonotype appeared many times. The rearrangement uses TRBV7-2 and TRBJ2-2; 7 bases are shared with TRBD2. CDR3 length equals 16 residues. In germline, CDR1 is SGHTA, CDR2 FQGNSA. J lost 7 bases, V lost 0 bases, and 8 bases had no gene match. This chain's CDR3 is CASSLAGTTRGGELFF. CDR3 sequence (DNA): TGTGCCAGCAGCTTAGCGGGGACTACCAGAGGCGGGGAGCTGTTTTTT.

DNA of the CDR3: TGCGCCAGCAGCTTGGGGACCGGGACAGGACGCAATGAGCAGTTCTTC. This codes for CASSLGTGTGRNEQFF. This chain links TRBV5-1 with TRBJ2-1, with 8 bases identical to TRBD1. The trim removed 0 bases at V and 6 bases at J, leaving 8 bases unmatched. Per germline, CDR1 SGHRS and CDR2 YFSETQ. The CDR3 sequence is 16 residues long.

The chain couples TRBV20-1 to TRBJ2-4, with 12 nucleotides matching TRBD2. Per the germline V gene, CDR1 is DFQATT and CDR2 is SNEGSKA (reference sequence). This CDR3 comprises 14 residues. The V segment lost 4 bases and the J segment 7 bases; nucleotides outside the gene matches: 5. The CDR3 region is CSATSGRAGNIQYF. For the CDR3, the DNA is TGCAGTGCTACTAGCGGGAGGGCCGGTAACATTCAGTACTTC.

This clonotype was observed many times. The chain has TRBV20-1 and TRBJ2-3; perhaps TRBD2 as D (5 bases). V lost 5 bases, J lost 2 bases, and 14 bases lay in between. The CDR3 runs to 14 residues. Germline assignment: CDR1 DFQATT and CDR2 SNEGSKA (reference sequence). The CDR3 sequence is CSAPRAGSTDTQYF. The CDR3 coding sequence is TGCAGTGCTCCGAGGGCGGGTTCCACAGATACGCAGTATTTT.

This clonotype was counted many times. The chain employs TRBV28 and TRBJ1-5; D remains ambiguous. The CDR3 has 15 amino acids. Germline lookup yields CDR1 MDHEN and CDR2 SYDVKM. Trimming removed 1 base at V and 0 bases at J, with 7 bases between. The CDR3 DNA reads TGTGCCAGCAGTTTATTACTAAATAGCAATCAGCCCCAGCATTTT. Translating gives CASSLLLNSNQPQHF. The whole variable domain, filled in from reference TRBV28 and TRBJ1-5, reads DVKVTQSSRYLVKRTGEKVFLECVQDMDHENMFWYRQDPGLGLRLIYFSYDVKMKEKGDIPEGYSVSREKKERFSLILESASTNQTSMYLCASSLLLNSNQPQHFGDGTRLSIL.

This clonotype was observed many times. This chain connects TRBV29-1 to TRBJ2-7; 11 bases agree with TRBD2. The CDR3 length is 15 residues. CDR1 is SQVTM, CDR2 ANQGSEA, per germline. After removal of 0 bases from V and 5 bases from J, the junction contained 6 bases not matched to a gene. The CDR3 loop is CSVEDRGTSGDEQYF. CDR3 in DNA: TGCAGCGTTGAAGATCGGGGGACTAGCGGTGACGAGCAGTACTTC.

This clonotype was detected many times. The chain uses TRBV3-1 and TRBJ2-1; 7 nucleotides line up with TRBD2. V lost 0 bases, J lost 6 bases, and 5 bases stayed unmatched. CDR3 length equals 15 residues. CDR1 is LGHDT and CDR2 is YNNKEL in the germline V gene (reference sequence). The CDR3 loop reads CASSQEREWGNEQFF. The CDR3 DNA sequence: TGTGCCAGCAGCCAAGAGCGGGAGTGGGGCAATGAGCAGTTCTTC.

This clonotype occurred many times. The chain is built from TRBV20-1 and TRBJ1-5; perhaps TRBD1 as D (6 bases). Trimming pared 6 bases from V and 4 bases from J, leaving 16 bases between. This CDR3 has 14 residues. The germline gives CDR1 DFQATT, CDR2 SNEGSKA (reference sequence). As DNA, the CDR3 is TGCAGTGCAAGGGGGGGCGGGGGGAATCAGCCCCAGCATTTT. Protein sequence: CSARGGGGNQPQHF.

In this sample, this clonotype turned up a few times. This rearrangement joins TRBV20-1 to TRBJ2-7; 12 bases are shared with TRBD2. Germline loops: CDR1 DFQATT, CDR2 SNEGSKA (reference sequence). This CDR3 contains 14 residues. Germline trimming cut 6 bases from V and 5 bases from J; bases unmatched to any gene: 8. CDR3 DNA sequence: TGCAGTGCAGGGGGACTAGCGGGTTCCCACGAGCAGTACTTC. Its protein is CSAGGLAGSHEQYF.

The CDR3: CASSQMPGNQPQHF. In DNA form, the CDR3 reads TGTGCCAGCAGCCAAATGCCAGGCAATCAGCCCCAGCATTTT. The V call is TRBV3-1, the J call TRBJ1-5; no clear D. With 2 bases removed from V and 2 bases from J, the gap between germline ends came to 7 bases. The CDR3 extends over 14 amino acids. Germline V CDR1 and CDR2: LGHDT, YNNKEL (reference sequence).

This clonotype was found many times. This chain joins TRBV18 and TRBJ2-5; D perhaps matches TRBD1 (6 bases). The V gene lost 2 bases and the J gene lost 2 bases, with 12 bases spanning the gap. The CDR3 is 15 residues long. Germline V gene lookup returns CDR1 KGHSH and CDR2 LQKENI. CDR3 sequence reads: CASSPVRQGQETQYF. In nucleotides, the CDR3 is TGTGCCAGCTCACCAGTCCGGCAGGGGCAAGAGACCCAGTACTTC.

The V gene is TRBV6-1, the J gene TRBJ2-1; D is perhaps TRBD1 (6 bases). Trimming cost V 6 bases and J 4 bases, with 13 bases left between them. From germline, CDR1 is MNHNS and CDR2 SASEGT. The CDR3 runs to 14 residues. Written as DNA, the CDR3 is TGTGCCAGCAGCAGGGGCGAGCGGTACAATGAGCAGTTCTTC. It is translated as CASSRGERYNEQFF.

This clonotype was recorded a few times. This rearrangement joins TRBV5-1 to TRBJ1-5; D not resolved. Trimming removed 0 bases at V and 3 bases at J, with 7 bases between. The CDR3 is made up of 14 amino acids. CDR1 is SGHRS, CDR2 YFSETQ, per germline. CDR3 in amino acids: CASSLDTFNQPQHF. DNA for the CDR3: TGCGCCAGCAGCTTGGACACGTTCAATCAGCCCCAGCATTTT. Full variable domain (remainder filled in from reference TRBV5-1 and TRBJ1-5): KAGVTQTPRYLIKTRGQQVTLSCSPISGHRSVSWYQQTPGQGLQFLFEYFSETQRNKGNFPGRFSGRQFSNSRSEMNVSTLELGDSALYLCASSLDTFNQPQHFGDGTRLSIL.

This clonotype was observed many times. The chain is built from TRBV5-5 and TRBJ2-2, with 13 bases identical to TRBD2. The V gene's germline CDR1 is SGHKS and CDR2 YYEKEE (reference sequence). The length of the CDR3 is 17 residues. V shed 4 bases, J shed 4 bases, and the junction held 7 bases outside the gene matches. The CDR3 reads CASSPGLAGVGTGELFF. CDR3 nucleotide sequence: TGTGCCAGCAGCCCTGGACTAGCGGGAGTAGGCACCGGGGAGCTGTTTTTT.

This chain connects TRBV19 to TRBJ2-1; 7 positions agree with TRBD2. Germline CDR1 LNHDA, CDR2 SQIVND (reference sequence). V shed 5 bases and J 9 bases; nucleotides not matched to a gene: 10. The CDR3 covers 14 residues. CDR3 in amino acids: CASSRSGLGGEQFF. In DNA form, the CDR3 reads TGTGCCAGTAGTCGTTCCGGACTAGGCGGTGAGCAGTTCTTC.